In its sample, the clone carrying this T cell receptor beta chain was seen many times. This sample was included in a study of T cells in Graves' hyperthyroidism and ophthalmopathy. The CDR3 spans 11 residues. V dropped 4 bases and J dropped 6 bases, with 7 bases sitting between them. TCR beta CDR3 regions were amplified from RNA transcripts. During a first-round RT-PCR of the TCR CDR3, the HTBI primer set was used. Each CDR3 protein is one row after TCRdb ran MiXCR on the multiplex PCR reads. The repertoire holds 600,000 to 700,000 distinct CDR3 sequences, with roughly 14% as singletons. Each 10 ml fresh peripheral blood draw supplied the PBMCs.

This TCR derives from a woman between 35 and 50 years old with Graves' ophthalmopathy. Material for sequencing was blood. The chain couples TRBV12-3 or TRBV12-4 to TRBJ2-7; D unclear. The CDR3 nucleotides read TGTGCCAGCAGTTCCCACACCGAGCAGTACTTC. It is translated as CASSSHTEQYF.